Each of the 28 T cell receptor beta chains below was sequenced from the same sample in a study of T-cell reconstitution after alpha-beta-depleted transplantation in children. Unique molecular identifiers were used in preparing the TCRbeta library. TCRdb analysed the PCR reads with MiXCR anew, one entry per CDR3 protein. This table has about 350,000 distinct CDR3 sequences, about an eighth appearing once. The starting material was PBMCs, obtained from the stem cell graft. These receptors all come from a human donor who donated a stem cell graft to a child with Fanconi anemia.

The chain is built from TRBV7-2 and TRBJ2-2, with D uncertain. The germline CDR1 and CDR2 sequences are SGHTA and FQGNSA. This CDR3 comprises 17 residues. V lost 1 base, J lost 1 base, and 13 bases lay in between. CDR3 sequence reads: CASSLVFRSVNTGELFF. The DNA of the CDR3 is TGTGCCAGCAGCTTAGTTTTTAGGTCAGTGAACACCGGGGAGCTGTTTTTT.

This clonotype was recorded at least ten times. In nucleotides, the CDR3 is TGTGCCAGCAGTTACTCGACGGCCCATGAGCAGTTCTTC. Translation gives CASSYSTAHEQFF. The rearrangement joins TRBV6-5 to TRBJ2-1; D not resolved. The CDR3 length is 13 residues. Germline CDR1 reads MNHEY; CDR2 reads SVGAGI. The ends were cut back, 0 bases at V and 8 bases at J, with 8 bases in the middle.

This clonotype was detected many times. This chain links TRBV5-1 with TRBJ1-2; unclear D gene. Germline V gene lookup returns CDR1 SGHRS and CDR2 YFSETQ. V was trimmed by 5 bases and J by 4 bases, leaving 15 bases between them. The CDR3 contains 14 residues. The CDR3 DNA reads TGCGCCAGCAGAGATGAGAGGCTATCCTATGGCTACACCTTC. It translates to CASRDERLSYGYTF.

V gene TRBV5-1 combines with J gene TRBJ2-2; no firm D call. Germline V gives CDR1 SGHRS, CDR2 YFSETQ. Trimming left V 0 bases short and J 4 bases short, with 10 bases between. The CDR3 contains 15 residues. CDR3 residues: CASSLALLGTGELFF. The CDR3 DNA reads TGCGCCAGCAGCTTGGCCCTTTTAGGCACCGGGGAGCTGTTTTTT. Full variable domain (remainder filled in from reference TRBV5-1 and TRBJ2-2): KAGVTQTPRYLIKTRGQQVTLSCSPISGHRSVSWYQQTPGQGLQFLFEYFSETQRNKGNFPGRFSGRQFSNSRSEMNVSTLELGDSALYLCASSLALLGTGELFFGEGSRLTVL.

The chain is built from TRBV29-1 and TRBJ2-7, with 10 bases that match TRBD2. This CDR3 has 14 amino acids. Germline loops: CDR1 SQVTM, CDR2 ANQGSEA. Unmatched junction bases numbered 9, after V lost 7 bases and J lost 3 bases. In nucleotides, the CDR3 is TGCAGCGGGAGGGGTACTAGCGGGGACTACGAGCAGTACTTC. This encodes CSGRGTSGDYEQYF.

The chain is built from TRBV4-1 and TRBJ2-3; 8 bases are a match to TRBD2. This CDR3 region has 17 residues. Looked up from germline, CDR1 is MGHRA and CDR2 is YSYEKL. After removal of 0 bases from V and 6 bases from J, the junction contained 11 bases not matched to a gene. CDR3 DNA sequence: TGCGCCAGCAGCCAAGATTTTACTAGCGGTCTTATGGATACGCAGTATTTT. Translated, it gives CASSQDFTSGLMDTQYF.

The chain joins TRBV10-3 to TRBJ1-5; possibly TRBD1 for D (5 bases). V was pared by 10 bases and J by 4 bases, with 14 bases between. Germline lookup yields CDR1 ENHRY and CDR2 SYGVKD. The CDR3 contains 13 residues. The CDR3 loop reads CATAGGGNQPQHF. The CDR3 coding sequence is TGTGCCACCGCAGGCGGGGGTAATCAGCCCCAGCATTTT.

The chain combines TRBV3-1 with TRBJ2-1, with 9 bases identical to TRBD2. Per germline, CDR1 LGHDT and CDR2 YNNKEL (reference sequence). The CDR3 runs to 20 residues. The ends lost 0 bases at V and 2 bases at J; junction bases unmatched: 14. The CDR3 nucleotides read TGTGCCAGCAGCCAAGATCAAGAACTGGCGGGGGGGCCCCCCTACAATGAGCAGTTCTTC. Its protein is CASSQDQELAGGPPYNEQFF.

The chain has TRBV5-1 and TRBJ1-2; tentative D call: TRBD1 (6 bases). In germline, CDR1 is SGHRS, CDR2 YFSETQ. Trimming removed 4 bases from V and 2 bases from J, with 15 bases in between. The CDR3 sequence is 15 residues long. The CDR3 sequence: CASSQGQLLNYGYTF. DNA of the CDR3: TGCGCCAGCAGCCAGGGACAATTACTAAACTATGGCTACACCTTC.

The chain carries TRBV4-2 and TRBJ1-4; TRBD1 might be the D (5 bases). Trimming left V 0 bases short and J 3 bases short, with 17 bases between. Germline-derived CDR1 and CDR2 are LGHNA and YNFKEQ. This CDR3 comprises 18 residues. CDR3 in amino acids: CASSQDIGERAANEKLFF. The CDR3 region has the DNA TGTGCCAGCAGCCAAGATATAGGGGAGAGAGCGGCTAATGAAAAACTGTTTTTT.

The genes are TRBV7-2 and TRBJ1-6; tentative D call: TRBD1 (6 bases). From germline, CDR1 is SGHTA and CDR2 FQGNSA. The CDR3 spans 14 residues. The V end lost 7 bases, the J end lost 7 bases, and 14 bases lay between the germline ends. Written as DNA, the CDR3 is TGTGCCAGCAAACCGGGACAAGAAAATTCACCCCTCCACTTT. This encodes CASKPGQENSPLHF.

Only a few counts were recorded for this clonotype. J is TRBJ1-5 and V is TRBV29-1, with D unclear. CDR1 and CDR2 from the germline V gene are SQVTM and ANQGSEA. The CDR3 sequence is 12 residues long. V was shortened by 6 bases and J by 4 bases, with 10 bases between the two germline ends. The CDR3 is CSVQIGNQPQHF. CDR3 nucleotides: TGCAGCGTCCAAATAGGGAATCAGCCCCAGCATTTT.

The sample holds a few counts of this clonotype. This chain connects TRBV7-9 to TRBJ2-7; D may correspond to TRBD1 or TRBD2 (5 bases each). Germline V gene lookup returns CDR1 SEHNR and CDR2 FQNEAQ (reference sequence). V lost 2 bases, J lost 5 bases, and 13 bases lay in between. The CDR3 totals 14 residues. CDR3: CASSLIVGDDEQYV. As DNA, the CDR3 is TGTGCCAGCAGCTTAATCGTCGGGGACGACGAGCAGTACGTC.

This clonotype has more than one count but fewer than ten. CDR3 sequence (DNA): TGCAGTGCTAGAGATCCTAGGGGGTCTAGCGGGGCTAACACCGGGGAGCTGTTTTTT. It codes for CSARDPRGSSGANTGELFF. V gene TRBV20-1 combines with J gene TRBJ2-2; 9 positions agree with TRBD2. Germline CDR1 reads DFQATT; CDR2 reads SNEGSKA (reference sequence). Losses at the gene ends were 0 bases for V and 2 bases for J; bases not matched to a gene: 13. This CDR3 has 19 amino acids.

The CDR3 reads CASSPSPGVGVKAFF. In DNA form, the CDR3 reads TGTGCCAGCAGCCCCAGTCCGGGAGTAGGGGTTAAAGCTTTCTTT. This sequence joins TRBV7-6 and TRBJ1-1; D may be TRBD1 (5 bases). The CDR3 loop spans 15 amino acids. Deletions cut 5 bases from V and 9 bases from J, with 22 bases between. Germline V gene lookup returns CDR1 SGHVS and CDR2 FNYEAQ. Based on the CDR3 plus reference TRBV7-6 and TRBJ1-1, the full variable domain is GAGVSQSPRYKVTKRGQDVALRCDPISGHVSLYWYRQALGQGPEFLTYFNYEAQQDKSGLPNDRFSAERPEGSISTLTIQRTEQRDSAMYRCASSPSPGVGVKAFFGQGTRLTVV.

CDR3 DNA: TGTGCCAGCAGTTACATGACAGTAAGCCAAGAGACCCAGTACTTC. Residues: CASSYMTVSQETQYF. This chain links TRBV6-5 with TRBJ2-5, with D maybe TRBD1 (5 bases). CDR3 length equals 15 residues. Germline assignment: CDR1 MNHEY and CDR2 SVGAGI. The V end was cut by 2 bases, the J end by 1 base, with 11 bases between.

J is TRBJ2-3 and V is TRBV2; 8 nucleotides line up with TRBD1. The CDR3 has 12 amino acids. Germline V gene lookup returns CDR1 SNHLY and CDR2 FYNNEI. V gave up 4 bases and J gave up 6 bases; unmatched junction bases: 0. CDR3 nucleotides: TGTGCCAGCAGTGGACAGGGGGATACGCAGTATTTT. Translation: CASSGQGDTQYF. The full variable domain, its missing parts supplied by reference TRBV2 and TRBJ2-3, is EPEVTQTPSHQVTQMGQEVILRCVPISNHLYFYWYRQILGQKVEFLVSFYNNEISEKSEIFDDQFSVERPDGSNFTLKIRSTKLEDSAMYFCASSGQGDTQYFGPGTRLTVL.

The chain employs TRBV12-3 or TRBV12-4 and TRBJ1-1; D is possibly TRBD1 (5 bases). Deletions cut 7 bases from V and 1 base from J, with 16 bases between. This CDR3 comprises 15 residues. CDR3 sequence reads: CASTPGAGRNTEAFF. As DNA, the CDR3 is TGTGCCAGCACCCCTGGGGCGGGGCGGAACACTGAAGCTTTCTTT.

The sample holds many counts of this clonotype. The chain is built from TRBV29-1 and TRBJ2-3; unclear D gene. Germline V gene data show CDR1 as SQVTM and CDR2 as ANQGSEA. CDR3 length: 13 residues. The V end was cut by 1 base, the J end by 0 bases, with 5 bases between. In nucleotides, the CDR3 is TGCAGCGTTGAAGTAGGCAGCACAGATACGCAGTATTTT. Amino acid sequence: CSVEVGSTDTQYF.

The CDR3 spells CASSDQAKNIQYF. The DNA for the CDR3 is TGTGCCAGCAGCGACCAAGCCAAAAACATTCAGTACTTC. The chain carries TRBV5-5 and TRBJ2-4; D gene ambiguous. There are 13 residues in the CDR3. V was pared by 4 bases and J by 0 bases, with 5 bases between. From germline, CDR1 is SGHKS and CDR2 YYEKEE (reference sequence). The full variable domain, with the rest looked up from reference TRBV5-5 and TRBJ2-4, is DAGVTQSPTHLIKTRGQQVTLRCSPISGHKSVSWYQQVLGQGPQFIFQYYEKEERGRGNFPDRFSARQFPNYSSELNVNALLLGDSALYLCASSDQAKNIQYFGAGTRLSVL.

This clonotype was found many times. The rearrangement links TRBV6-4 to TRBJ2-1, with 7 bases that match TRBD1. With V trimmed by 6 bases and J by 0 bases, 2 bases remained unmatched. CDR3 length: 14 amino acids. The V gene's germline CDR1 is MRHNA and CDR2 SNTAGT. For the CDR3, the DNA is TGTGCCAGCAGCCGGGACAGCTCCTACAATGAGCAGTTCTTC. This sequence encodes CASSRDSSYNEQFF.

The CDR3: CSVPRDRGLLAEAFF. Here the CDR3 DNA reads TGCAGCGTCCCCAGGGACAGGGGGCTCCTGGCTGAAGCTTTCTTT. The rearrangement joins TRBV29-1 to TRBJ1-1, with TRBD1 matching 12 bases. The trim removed 6 bases at V and 6 bases at J, leaving 11 bases unmatched. CDR1 and CDR2 from the germline V gene are SQVTM and ANQGSEA. This CDR3 is 15 amino acids long.

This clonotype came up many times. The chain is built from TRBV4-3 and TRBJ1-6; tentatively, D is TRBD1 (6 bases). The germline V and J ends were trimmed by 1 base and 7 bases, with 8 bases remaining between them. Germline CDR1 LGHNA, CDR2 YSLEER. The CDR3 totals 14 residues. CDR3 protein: CASSQGQENSPLHF. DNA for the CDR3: TGCGCCAGCAGCCAAGGACAGGAAAATTCACCCCTCCACTTT.

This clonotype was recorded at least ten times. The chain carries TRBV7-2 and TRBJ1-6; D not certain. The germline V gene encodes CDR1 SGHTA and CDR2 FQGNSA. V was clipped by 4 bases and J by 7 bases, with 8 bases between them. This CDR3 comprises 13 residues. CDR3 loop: CASSYSRNSPLHF. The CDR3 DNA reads TGTGCCAGCAGCTACAGCAGGAATTCACCCCTCCACTTT.

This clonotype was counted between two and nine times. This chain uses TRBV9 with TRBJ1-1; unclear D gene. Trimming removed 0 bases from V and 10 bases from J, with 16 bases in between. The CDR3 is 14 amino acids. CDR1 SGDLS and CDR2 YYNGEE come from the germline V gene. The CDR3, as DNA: TGTGCCAGCAGCGTAGATTTGACGGTAGCCGGAGCTTTCTTT. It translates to CASSVDLTVAGAFF.

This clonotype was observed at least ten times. CDR3 DNA: TGTGCCAGCAGTTTAATTCAAGAGACCCAGTACTTC. As protein: CASSLIQETQYF. V gene TRBV12-3 or TRBV12-4 combines with J gene TRBJ2-5; D is unclear. V lost 2 bases, J lost 2 bases, and 3 bases lay in between. CDR3 length: 12 amino acids.

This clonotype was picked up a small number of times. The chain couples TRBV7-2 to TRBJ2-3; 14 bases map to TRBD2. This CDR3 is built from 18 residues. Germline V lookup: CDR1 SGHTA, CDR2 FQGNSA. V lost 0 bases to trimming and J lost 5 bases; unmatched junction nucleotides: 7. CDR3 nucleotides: TGTGCCAGCAGCTTAGCGGCCGGGACTAGCGGGGGCAAAGATACGCAGTATTTT. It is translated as CASSLAAGTSGGKDTQYF.

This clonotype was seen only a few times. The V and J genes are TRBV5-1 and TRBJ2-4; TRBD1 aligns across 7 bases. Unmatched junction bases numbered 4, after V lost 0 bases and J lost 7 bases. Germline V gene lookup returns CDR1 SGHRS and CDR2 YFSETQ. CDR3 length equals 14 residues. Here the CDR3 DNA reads TGCGCCAGCAGCTTGGACCTACAGGGGAACATTCAGTACTTC. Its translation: CASSLDLQGNIQYF.